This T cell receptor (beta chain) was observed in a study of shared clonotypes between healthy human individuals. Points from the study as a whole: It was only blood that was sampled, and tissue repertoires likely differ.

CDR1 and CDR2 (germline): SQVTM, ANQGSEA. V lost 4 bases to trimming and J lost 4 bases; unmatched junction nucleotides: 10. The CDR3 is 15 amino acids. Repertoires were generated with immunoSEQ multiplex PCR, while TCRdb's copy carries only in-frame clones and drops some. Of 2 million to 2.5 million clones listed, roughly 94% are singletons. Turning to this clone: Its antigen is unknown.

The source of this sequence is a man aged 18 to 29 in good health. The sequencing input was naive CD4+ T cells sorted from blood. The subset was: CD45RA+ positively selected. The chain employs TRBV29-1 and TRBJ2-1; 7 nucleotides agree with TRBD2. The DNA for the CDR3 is TGCAGCGTTGCGTCTAGCGGAACGTATTACAATGAGCAGTTCTTC. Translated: CSVASSGTYYNEQFF.